This TCR beta chain stems from a study of blood T cell repertoires in COVID-19. Study details: Acute-phase and convalescent COVID-19 samples originated in the United States, Italy and Spain. In each case, the material was cDNA or gDNA derived from T cells, B-cell-depleted T cells, or PBMCs.

Participants were aged about 18 to 95 years, lived in under 30 US areas, and enrolled virtually. The protocol was immunoSEQ multiplex PCR, while the TCRdb copy is restricted to in-frame clones and leaves out a portion. The data hold roughly 400,000 clones, with 75% to 90% observed a single time. CDR1 SGHRS and CDR2 YFSETQ come from the germline V gene. J was trimmed by 7 bases and V by 4 bases; bases with no gene match: 1. This CDR3 has 13 residues. The V gene is TRBV5-1, the J gene TRBJ1-6; TRBD1 agrees at 8 bases. This TCR was sampled from a man aged 25-40 years who had recovered from COVID-19. Sequenced: PBMCs or T cells enriched from blood (not recorded which). The CDR3 reads CASSGTGNSPLHF. The DNA for the CDR3 is TGCGCCAGCAGCGGGACAGGCAATTCACCCCTCCACTTT.